This TCR beta chain was obtained from a study of blood T cell repertoires in COVID-19. In the study overall: The study drew acute and convalescent COVID-19 samples from the United States, Italy and Spain. The analysed material was cDNA or gDNA that came from T cells, B-cell-depleted T cells, or PBMCs.

The V gene lost 3 bases and the J gene lost 3 bases, with 12 bases spanning the gap. Germline CDR1 reads LNHDA; CDR2 reads SQIVND (reference sequence). The CDR3 runs 14 residues. Original handling: How many nucleated cells were present was estimated from reference gene primer amplification. Some clones are missing from TCRdb's copy, which holds only in-frame ones; the method was immunoSEQ multiplex PCR. From that table come the V and J calls and clone size; the DNA was used to work out D and trimming. The sample consists of fewer than 350,000 clones, approximately 86% of them appearing once. This clonotype was obtained from a man aged 18 to 30 with active or convalescent COVID-19. The sample taken for sequencing was peripheral blood. This rearrangement joins TRBV19 to TRBJ2-7; maybe TRBD2 (5 bases). The CDR3 DNA reads TGTGCCAGTAGTATTTCGGGGATCAGCTACGAGCAGTACTTC. Protein: CASSISGISYEQYF. Supplemented by reference TRBV19 and TRBJ2-7, the full variable domain reads DGGITQSPKYLFRKEGQNVTLSCEQNLNHDAMYWYRQDPGQGLRLIYYSQIVNDFQKGDIAEGYSVSREKKESFPLTVTSAQKNPTAFYLCASSISGISYEQYFGPGTRLTVT.